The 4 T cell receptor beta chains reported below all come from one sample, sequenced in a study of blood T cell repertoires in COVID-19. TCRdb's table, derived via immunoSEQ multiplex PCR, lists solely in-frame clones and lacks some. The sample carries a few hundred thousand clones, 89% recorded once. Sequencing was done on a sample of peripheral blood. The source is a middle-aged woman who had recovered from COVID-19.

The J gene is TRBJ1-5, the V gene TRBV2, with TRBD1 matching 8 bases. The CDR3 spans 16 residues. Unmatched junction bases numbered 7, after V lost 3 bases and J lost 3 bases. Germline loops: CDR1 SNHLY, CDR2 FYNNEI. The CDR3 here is CASSDLRTGPNQPQHF. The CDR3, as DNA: TGTGCCAGCAGTGACCTTAGGACAGGGCCCAATCAGCCCCAGCATTTT.

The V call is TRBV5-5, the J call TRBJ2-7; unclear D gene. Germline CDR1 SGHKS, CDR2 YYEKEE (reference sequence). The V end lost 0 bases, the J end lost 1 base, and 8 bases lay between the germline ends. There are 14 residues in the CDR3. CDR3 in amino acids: CASSLVGRSYEQYV. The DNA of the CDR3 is TGTGCCAGCAGCTTGGTAGGCAGGTCCTACGAGCAGTACGTC.

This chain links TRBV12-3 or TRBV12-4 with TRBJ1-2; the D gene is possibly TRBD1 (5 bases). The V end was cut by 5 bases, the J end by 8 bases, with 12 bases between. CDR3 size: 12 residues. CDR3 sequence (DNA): TGTGCCAGCAGTGACAGTTGGTCCGGCTACACCTTC. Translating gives CASSDSWSGYTF.

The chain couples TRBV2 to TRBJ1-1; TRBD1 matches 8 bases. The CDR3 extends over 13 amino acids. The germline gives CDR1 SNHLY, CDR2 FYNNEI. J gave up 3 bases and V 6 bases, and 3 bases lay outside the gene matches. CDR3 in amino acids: CASSLDRDTEAFF. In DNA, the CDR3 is TGTGCCAGCAGCCTGGACAGGGACACTGAAGCTTTCTTT.